Listed below are T cell receptor beta chains from one sample, sequenced in a study of shared clonotypes between healthy human individuals. Generated by immunoSEQ multiplex PCR, the TCRdb table keeps only in-frame clones and is missing some. The sample records millions of clones, roughly 92% being singletons. The sample consisted of naive CD4+ T cells sorted from blood. Receptor source: a man younger than 35 in good health. Both conserved end residues are part of each CDR3. The order of the fields is CDR3 protein, CDR3 DNA, J gene, V gene, D gene, clone size, CDR3 length. A D gene is named only where the DNA matches it firmly. A clone size is listed for some rows: how often the clone was seen (once, few, many), or a class if it is expanded.

CASSLGGFGDTGELFF,TGTGCCAGCAGCTTAGGGGGATTTGGGGACACCGGGGAGCTGTTTTTT,TRBJ2-2,TRBV7-9,.,.,16
CASSFLDEQFF,TGCGCCAGCAGCTTCCTAGATGAGCAGTTCTTC,TRBJ2-1,TRBV5-1,.,.,11
CASSRGGTNTGELFF,TGTGCCAGCTCGCGCGGGGGGACGAACACCGGGGAGCTGTTTTTT,TRBJ2-2,TRBV18,TRBD2,.,15
CASSYLPEALNTEAFF,TGTGCCAGCAGTTACTTGCCGGAGGCGCTGAACACTGAAGCTTTCTTT,TRBJ1-1,TRBV6-6,.,.,16
CASSLIPTGQGYEQYF,TGCGCCAGCAGCTTAATTCCCACGGGACAGGGCTACGAGCAGTACTTC,TRBJ2-7,TRBV5-1,TRBD1,.,16
CASSPLGGASYEQYF,TGTGCCAGCTCACCACTTGGAGGAGCATCCTACGAGCAGTACTTC,TRBJ2-7,TRBV18,.,once,15
CASSLNAGLYTDTQYF,TGTGCCAGCAGCTTGAACGCGGGACTCTACACAGATACGCAGTATTTT,TRBJ2-3,TRBV7-2,.,.,16
CASSPPETTTDTQYF,TGTGCCAGCTCACCACCGGAAACTACCACAGATACGCAGTATTTT,TRBJ2-3,TRBV18,.,.,15
CASSRGTTGANEQYF,TGTGCCAGCAGTCGGGGGACGACAGGGGCAAACGAGCAGTACTTC,TRBJ2-7,TRBV6-5,TRBD1,.,15
CAIRNSGANVLTF,TGTGCTATAAGGAACTCTGGGGCCAACGTCCTGACTTTC,TRBJ2-6,TRBV7-7,.,.,13